This is a list of T cell receptor beta chains from one sample in a study of cytomegalovirus exposure and HLA in healthy donors. Produced via immunoSEQ multiplex PCR; TCRdb's table is partial and in-frame only. The table includes around 190,000 clones, approximately 80% detected once. The material sequenced was PBMCs. The receptors shown here come from a girl aged 2-10 years in good health and CMV-seropositive. Each CDR3 is given with its conserved first and last residue. Each record gives: J gene, clone size, D gene, V gene, CDR3 DNA, CDR3 protein. The D gene is left open where the match is weak. Rows give clone size only sometimes, using once, few, many, or a class for an expanded clone.

TRBJ2-7 NA NA TRBV20-1 TGCAGTGCTCGCCGGGGAGACGAGCAGTACTTC CSARRGDEQYF
TRBJ2-3 NA NA TRBV5-1 TGCGCCAGCGGTGCGGGCAGGACCACAGATACGCAGTATTTT CASGAGRTTDTQYF
TRBJ1-1 NA TRBD1 TRBV7-9 TGTGCCAGCAGCATGCGACAGGGGCGGGTGAACACTGAAGCTTTCTTT CASSMRQGRVNTEAFF
TRBJ1-6 NA NA TRBV5-6 TGTGCCAGCAGCGGAGCAGGGCTCGGGTCACCCCTCCACTTT CASSGAGLGSPLHF
TRBJ2-3 NA TRBD1 TRBV7-8 TGTGCCAGCAGCTTATGGGACAGGGGGGAGACAGATACGCAGTATTTT CASSLWDRGETDTQYF
TRBJ2-1 once TRBD2 TRBV11-2 TGTGCCAGCAGCTTAGATTTTGCGGGGGGGCGTCTCCACAATGAGCAGTTCTTC CASSLDFAGGRLHNEQFF
TRBJ1-4 few NA TRBV5-5 TGTGCCAGCAGCTTGTCGCGGGGGTCAACTAATGAAAAACTGTTTTTT CASSLSRGSTNEKLFF
TRBJ2-7 NA NA TRBV5-5 TGTGCCAGCAGACGGGGACTGGCGGTAGCCCACGAGCAGTACTTC CASRRGLAVAHEQYF
TRBJ2-1 NA TRBD2 TRBV9 TGTGCCAGCAGCGTAGGCCTAGCGGGAGCCAACAATGAGCAGTTCTTC CASSVGLAGANNEQFF
TRBJ2-3 NA NA TRBV7-3 TGTGCCAGCAGCTCCAGGGGGCGGCTAGCGGGGGATACGCAGTATTTT CASSSRGRLAGDTQYF
TRBJ2-7 NA NA TRBV12-5 TGTGCTAGTGGTTTGTACAACGAGCAGTACTTC CASGLYNEQYF
TRBJ1-6 few NA TRBV4-1 TGCGCCAGCAGCCAAGATGAGGTGGAAGGCACACCCCTCCACTTT CASSQDEVEGTPLHF
TRBJ2-7 NA TRBD2 TRBV5-1 TGCGCCAGCAGCTTGGTCGGGCTAGCGGGGGGGTACTCAGAGCAGTACTTC CASSLVGLAGGYSEQYF
TRBJ1-4 NA TRBD1 TRBV9 TGTGCCAGCACCCCCACGGGACAGCGTTTCGGGGAACTGTTTTTT CASTPTGQRFGELFF